The next 22 T cell receptor beta chains were all read from a single sample in a study of cytomegalovirus exposure and HLA in healthy donors. The study ran its PCR with 60 Vbeta and 13 Jbeta primers. The repertoire was sequenced with immunoSEQ multiplex PCR; TCRdb's copy has only in-frame clones and lacks some. The table includes 150,000 to 200,000 clones, roughly 9.5% detected once. The sample comprised PBMCs. The receptors derive from a woman younger than 45 in good health and CMV-seropositive.

The chain uses TRBV30 and TRBJ1-5, with 7 nucleotides matching TRBD1. J lost 1 base, V lost 3 bases, and 18 bases had no gene match. Germline V gene data show CDR1 as GTSNPN and CDR2 as SVGIG (reference sequence). The CDR3 covers 19 residues. DNA for the CDR3: TGTGCCTGGAGCGGCTTTAGGAGAGGCAGGGGGATGAGCAATCAGCCCCAGCATTTT. It codes for CAWSGFRRGRGMSNQPQHF.

The rearrangement uses TRBV7-9 and TRBJ2-7, with 10 bases fitting TRBD2. The CDR3 is 14 amino acids. Germline V lookup: CDR1 SEHNR, CDR2 FQNEAQ (reference sequence). V shed 4 bases and J 4 bases; nucleotides not matched to a gene: 4. This CDR3 is CASSYLTSGYEQYF. The CDR3, as DNA: TGTGCCAGCAGCTACTTGACTAGCGGGTACGAGCAGTACTTC.

The chain recombines TRBV6-1 with TRBJ2-5; the D gene is possibly TRBD1 (7 bases). The DNA matches TRBJ2-7 better at its end, which makes the J call doubtful. This CDR3 is 14 amino acids long. The germline V gene has CDR1 MNHNS and CDR2 SASEGT. The CDR3 DNA reads TGTGCCAGCAGTGTACAGGGGAGGCAGTACGAGCAGTACTTC. It translates to CASSVQGRQYEQYF.

The sample holds a few counts of this clone. This rearrangement joins TRBV9 to TRBJ1-5; 12 bases fit TRBD1. CDR1 SGDLS and CDR2 YYNGEE come from the germline V gene. J gave up 4 bases and V 4 bases, and 12 bases lay outside the gene matches. This CDR3 has 18 amino acids. CDR3 DNA sequence: TGTGCCAGCAGCCCAGGGACAGGGGGCGCGGGAGGGAATCAGCCCCAGCATTTT. Protein sequence: CASSPGTGGAGGNQPQHF.

The chain joins TRBV19 to TRBJ1-1; D call uncertain. Germline assignment: CDR1 LNHDA and CDR2 SQIVND (reference sequence). This CDR3 is 14 amino acids long. The V and J ends lost 5 bases and 4 bases respectively, with 14 bases between them. CDR3: CASSSSSARTEAFF. The CDR3 nucleotides read TGTGCCAGTAGTTCTTCAAGCGCGCGCACTGAAGCTTTCTTT.

The V and J genes are TRBV11-2 and TRBJ2-5, with 10 nucleotides matching TRBD1. The junction had 2 bases not matched to a gene; V was cut back by 6 bases and J by 4 bases. CDR3 length: 13 amino acids. Germline CDR1 SGHAT, CDR2 FQNNGV. In nucleotides, the CDR3 is TGTGCCAGCAGTAGGACAGGGGGAGAGACCCAGTACTTC. Protein sequence: CASSRTGGETQYF.

Of note for this clone: Other DNA sequences of this sample code for an identical CDR3. The V call is TRBV5-4, the J call TRBJ2-1; TRBD2 aligns across 7 bases. This CDR3 is 16 amino acids long. CDR1 and CDR2 from the germline V gene are SGHNT and YYREEE (reference sequence). V gave up 0 bases and J gave up 0 bases; unmatched junction bases: 3. CDR3 loop: CASSLGGGSSYNEQFF. As DNA, the CDR3 is TGTGCCAGCAGCTTGGGCGGCGGGAGCTCCTACAATGAGCAGTTCTTC.

This clone was seen a few times. The rearrangement links TRBV2 to TRBJ2-7; 7 bases fit TRBD2. The CDR3 has 15 residues. The J segment lost 3 bases and the V segment lost 5 bases, leaving 10 bases of the junction unmatched. The germline V gene encodes CDR1 SNHLY and CDR2 FYNNEI. CDR3 in amino acids: CASSPDTGGFYEQYF. The CDR3 DNA reads TGTGCCAGCAGTCCCGACACGGGGGGTTTCTACGAGCAGTACTTC. Filled out from reference TRBV2 and TRBJ2-7, the complete variable domain reads EPEVTQTPSHQVTQMGQEVILRCVPISNHLYFYWYRQILGQKVEFLVSFYNNEISEKSEIFDDQFSVERPDGSNFTLKIRSTKLEDSAMYFCASSPDTGGFYEQYFGPGTRLTVT.

This sequence joins TRBV29-1 and TRBJ1-1; D remains ambiguous. Trimming took off 1 base at V and 2 bases at J, with 11 bases between the two ends. This CDR3 is built from 14 residues. The germline CDR1 and CDR2 sequences are SQVTM and ANQGSEA. The CDR3, as DNA: TGCAGCGTTGAAGCTGCCCCGGGAAACACTGAAGCTTTCTTT. Translation gives CSVEAAPGNTEAFF.

In its sample, this clone was seen a few times. This chain links TRBV6-6 with TRBJ2-7; D not resolved. The germline V and J ends were trimmed by 6 bases and 7 bases, with 10 bases remaining between them. Germline V lookup: CDR1 MNHNY, CDR2 SVGAGI (reference sequence). The CDR3 is 11 amino acids. The CDR3 protein is CASSPLIEQYF. The CDR3 region has the DNA TGTGCCAGCAGCCCACTCATAGAGCAGTACTTC.

Here the CDR3 reads CASRARESSYEQYF. The CDR3 DNA sequence: TGTGCCAGTAGGGCTCGGGAGTCCTCCTACGAGCAGTACTTC. This sequence joins TRBV19 and TRBJ2-7; the D gene is possibly TRBD2 (6 bases). The V and J ends lost 6 bases and 0 bases respectively, with 12 bases between them. The length of the CDR3 is 14 residues. The germline gives CDR1 LNHDA, CDR2 SQIVND (reference sequence).

The V and J genes are TRBV7-7 and TRBJ2-7; the D gene is possibly TRBD1 (5 bases). The CDR3 consists of 15 residues. V dropped 0 bases and J dropped 3 bases, with 12 bases sitting between them. Germline V gives CDR1 SSHAT, CDR2 FNYEAQ (reference sequence). The CDR3 protein is CASSLAQGRGYEQYF. The CDR3, as DNA: TGTGCCAGCAGCTTAGCCCAGGGAAGAGGCTACGAGCAGTACTTC.

Only a few counts were recorded for this clone. The V call is TRBV30, the J call TRBJ2-1, with 8 bases matching TRBD1. CDR3 length: 14 residues. Germline V gene sequence: CDR1 GTSNPN, CDR2 SVGIG (reference sequence). V was clipped by 8 bases and J by 1 base; unmatched bases: 7. The CDR3 coding sequence is TGTGCCAGCTCCGGGACAGGATCCTACAATGAGCAGTTCTTC. Residues: CASSGTGSYNEQFF. Looking up the rest from reference TRBV30 and TRBJ2-1 gives the full variable domain: SQTIHQWPATLVQPVGSPLSLECTVEGTSNPNLYWYRQAAGRGLQLLFYSVGIGQISSEVPQNLSASRPQDRQFILSSKKLLLSDSGFYLCASSGTGSYNEQFFGPGTRLTVL.

This clone appeared a few times. The rearrangement links TRBV7-9 to TRBJ2-1, with 7 bases identical to TRBD1. The CDR3 consists of 15 residues. The germline V gene has CDR1 SEHNR and CDR2 FQNEAQ (reference sequence). V shed 0 bases, J shed 3 bases, and the junction held 2 bases outside the gene matches. CDR3 bases: TGTGCCAGCAGCTTAGCCGGACAGGTCTACAATGAGCAGTTCTTC. It is translated as CASSLAGQVYNEQFF.

This clone showed up just a few times. V gene TRBV19 combines with J gene TRBJ2-7, with 8 bases aligning to TRBD2. The CDR3 is 15 amino acids. The V gene end was trimmed by 5 bases and the J gene end by 8 bases; junction bases not matched to a gene: 14. Germline CDR1 and CDR2: LNHDA and SQIVND (reference sequence). CDR3 region: CASSAGGGPSTQQYF. Here the CDR3 DNA reads TGTGCCAGTAGTGCGGGGGGAGGGCCCAGTACCCAGCAGTACTTC.

This clone was seen a handful of times. The gene calls are TRBV10-3 and TRBJ1-4, with D tentatively TRBD1 (6 bases). The CDR3 spans 11 residues. CDR1 ENHRY and CDR2 SYGVKD come from the germline V gene. The V gene lost 6 bases and the J gene lost 7 bases, with 6 bases spanning the gap. The CDR3 here is CAISRGEKLFF. The CDR3 DNA sequence: TGTGCCATCAGCAGGGGTGAAAAACTGTTTTTT.

The rearrangement joins TRBV9 to TRBJ2-1, with a tentative D call TRBD1 (6 bases). This CDR3 comprises 14 residues. Germline-derived CDR1 and CDR2 are SGDLS and YYNGEE. The V gene lost 4 bases and the J gene lost 0 bases, with 8 bases spanning the gap. CDR3 loop: CASSPGDSYNEQFF. CDR3 sequence (DNA): TGTGCCAGCAGCCCAGGGGACTCCTACAATGAGCAGTTCTTC.

This chain joins TRBV2 and TRBJ2-7; D may be TRBD2 (6 bases). The CDR3 sequence is 13 residues long. With 2 bases removed from V and 10 bases from J, the gap between germline ends came to 15 bases. Germline V gives CDR1 SNHLY, CDR2 FYNNEI. Written as DNA, the CDR3 is TGTGCCAGCAGTGAATTTGGGGGGATTTCACAGTACTTC. Translating it yields CASSEFGGISQYF.

This clone was counted a few times. The chain couples TRBV29-1 to TRBJ2-5; 8 positions agree with TRBD2. Germline-derived CDR1 and CDR2 are SQVTM and ANQGSEA. The CDR3 length is 12 residues. V was pared by 4 bases and J by 5 bases, with 3 bases of the junction left unmatched. This CDR3 is CSVAPSGETQYF. DNA for the CDR3: TGCAGCGTTGCTCCTAGCGGGGAGACCCAGTACTTC.

This clone was recorded a few times. The rearrangement joins TRBV7-9 to TRBJ2-3; tentative D call: TRBD1 (6 bases). The CDR3 covers 15 residues. The ends were cut back, 1 base at V and 0 bases at J, with 8 bases in the middle. Germline-derived CDR1 and CDR2 are SEHNR and FQNEAQ (reference sequence). DNA of the CDR3: TGTGCCAGCAGCTTAGGGACAGCTAGCACAGATACGCAGTATTTT. Protein: CASSLGTASTDTQYF. The full variable domain, completed using reference TRBV7-9 and TRBJ2-3, is DTGVSQNPRHKITKRGQNVTFRCDPISEHNRLYWYRQTLGQGPEFLTYFQNEAQLEKSRLLSDRFSAERPKGSFSTLEIQRTEQGDSAMYLCASSLGTASTDTQYFGPGTRLTVL.

The genes are TRBV29-1 and TRBJ2-7; D gene uncertain. The CDR3 spans 14 residues. Deletions cut 3 bases from V and 0 bases from J, with 12 bases between. Germline V CDR1 and CDR2: SQVTM, ANQGSEA. CDR3: CSVDGEAYSYEQYF. The CDR3 nucleotides are TGCAGCGTTGATGGCGAGGCTTACTCCTACGAGCAGTACTTC.

This clone was observed a handful of times. This sequence joins TRBV30 and TRBJ1-2, with a possible D match to TRBD1 (6 bases). Trimming took off 4 bases at V and 3 bases at J, with 12 bases between the two ends. Germline V CDR1 and CDR2: GTSNPN, SVGIG (reference sequence). The CDR3 spans 13 residues. Here the CDR3 DNA reads TGTGCCTGGAAACCGGACAGCCACTATGGCTACACCTTC. Amino acid sequence: CAWKPDSHYGYTF.